The clone carrying this T cell receptor (beta chain) was seen ten or more times. TCRdb itself ran the RT-PCR reads through MiXCR, one entry per CDR3 protein. The data contain under 4,500 distinct CDR3 sequences, roughly a sixth of them singletons. Trimming removed 6 bases from V and 2 bases from J; junction bases left unmatched: 11. The germline V gene has CDR1 SEHNR and CDR2 FQNEAQ (reference sequence). This CDR3 contains 16 residues. This specimen comes from a study of patients and donors after allogeneic stem cell transplantation. This TCR came from a human donor who was either an allogeneic HSCT recipient or a stem cell or donor lymphocyte infusion donor (not recorded which). It is not recorded whose cells these are; they may come from a transplant donor. This chain links TRBV7-9 with TRBJ2-5, with 8 bases that match TRBD1. The sample taken for sequencing was blood, either unsorted or a sorted T cell fraction (not recorded which). The CDR3 loop reads CASRTTRTGKQETQYF. The CDR3 DNA reads TGTGCCAGCAGGACAACACGGACAGGGAAGCAAGAGACCCAGTACTTC.